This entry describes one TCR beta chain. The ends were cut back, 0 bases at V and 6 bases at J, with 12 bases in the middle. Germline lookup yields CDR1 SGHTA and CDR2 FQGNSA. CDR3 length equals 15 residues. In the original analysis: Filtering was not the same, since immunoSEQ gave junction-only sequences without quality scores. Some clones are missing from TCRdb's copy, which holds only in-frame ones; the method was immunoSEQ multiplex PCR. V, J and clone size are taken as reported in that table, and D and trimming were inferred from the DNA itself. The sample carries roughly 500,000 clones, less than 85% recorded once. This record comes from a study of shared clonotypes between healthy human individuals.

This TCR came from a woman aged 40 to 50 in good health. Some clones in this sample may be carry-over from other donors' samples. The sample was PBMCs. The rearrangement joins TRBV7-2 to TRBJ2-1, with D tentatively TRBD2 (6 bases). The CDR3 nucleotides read TGTGCCAGCAGCTTAGCCAGTCCTAGCGTCAATGAGCAGTTCTTC. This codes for CASSLASPSVNEQFF.